Following are 23 T cell receptor beta chains from one sample sequenced in a study of cytomegalovirus exposure and HLA in healthy donors. PCR amplification relied on 60 Vbeta primers (plus 13 Jbeta primers). TCRdb keeps only in-frame clones here, not all; method: immunoSEQ multiplex PCR. There are 100,000 to 150,000 clones in the sample; about 73% occur only once, and roughly 6.3% lies in the top ten. Sequencing was performed on PBMCs. These receptor sequences come from a woman in her 50s in good health and CMV-seropositive.

The chain uses TRBV6-5 and TRBJ2-7; TRBD1 might be the D (6 bases). With 6 bases removed from V and 7 bases from J, the gap between germline ends came to 16 bases. The CDR3 is 13 residues long. Germline V gene lookup returns CDR1 MNHEY and CDR2 SVGAGI. For the CDR3, the DNA is TGTGCCAGCAGGGACAGAGCTAATGGGGAGCAGTACTTC. It specifies CASRDRANGEQYF.

This clone was detected a few times. The chain joins TRBV5-4 to TRBJ1-6; D not resolved. The germline V gene encodes CDR1 SGHNT and CDR2 YYREEE (reference sequence). V shed 0 bases and J shed 8 bases, with 9 bases lying between them. This CDR3 region has 14 residues. This CDR3 reads CASSLVGGDSPLHF. The CDR3 region has the DNA TGTGCCAGCAGCTTGGTGGGCGGGGATTCACCCCTCCACTTT.

The chain has TRBV6-5 and TRBJ2-7; tentative D call: TRBD1 (6 bases). The V end lost 5 bases, the J end lost 7 bases, and 18 bases lay between the germline ends. Germline CDR1 is MNHEY and CDR2 is SVGAGI. The CDR3 contains 14 residues. CDR3 amino acids: CASSPLTGRREQYF. CDR3 coding DNA: TGTGCCAGCAGTCCCCTGACAGGCCGTCGAGAGCAGTACTTC.

This clone has at least ten counts. The chain carries TRBV5-1 and TRBJ2-5; D not resolved. The V and J ends lost 4 bases and 1 base respectively, with 8 bases between them. The V gene's germline CDR1 is SGHRS and CDR2 YFSETQ. The CDR3 runs 13 residues. For the CDR3, the DNA is TGCGCCAGCAGCGTTCAGGTCCAAGAGACCCAGTACTTC. It encodes CASSVQVQETQYF.

This clone showed up just a few times. The chain recombines TRBV18 with TRBJ1-1; no clear D. The germline V gene encodes CDR1 KGHSH and CDR2 LQKENI. Deletions cut 2 bases from V and 7 bases from J, with 8 bases between. CDR3 length equals 12 residues. In nucleotides, the CDR3 is TGTGCCAGCTCACCAACAGCTCTTGAAGCTTTCTTT. Translating it yields CASSPTALEAFF.

The J gene is TRBJ1-4, the V gene TRBV9, with D tentatively TRBD1 (6 bases). Between the trimmed V and J ends, which lost 2 bases and 1 base, there was a span of 9 bases. This CDR3 region has 15 residues. Per the germline V gene, CDR1 is SGDLS and CDR2 is YYNGEE. CDR3 in amino acids: CASSVRRGTNEKLFF. The CDR3 coding sequence is TGTGCCAGCAGCGTCCGCAGGGGAACTAATGAAAAACTGTTTTTT.

This chain connects TRBV6-1 to TRBJ2-3, with 10 bases fitting TRBD1. The trim removed 7 bases at V and 11 bases at J, leaving 12 bases unmatched. Per germline, CDR1 MNHNS and CDR2 SASEGT. This CDR3 has 14 amino acids. The CDR3: CASNSGQGTGRQYF. The CDR3 coding sequence is TGTGCCAGCAATTCGGGACAGGGGACAGGGCGGCAGTATTTT.

V usage is TRBV27 and J usage is TRBJ2-5; tentative D call: TRBD1 (8 bases). From germline, CDR1 is MNHEY and CDR2 SMNVEV (reference sequence). The CDR3 totals 14 residues. V was clipped by 4 bases and J by 5 bases, with 14 bases between them. As DNA, the CDR3 is TGTGCCAGCAGTTCTTACAGGGGGGGGGAGACCCAGTACTTC. Its translation: CASSSYRGGETQYF.

Turning to this clone: At one end, the junction sequence differs from germline, possibly due to a read error. The chain couples TRBV7-9 to TRBJ1-1; D remains ambiguous. CDR1 is SEHNR and CDR2 is FQNEAQ in the germline V gene (reference sequence). The CDR3 is made up of 14 amino acids. The CDR3 sequence: CTSSLGLESTEAFF. The CDR3, as DNA: TGTACCAGCAGCTTAGGCTTGGAGAGCACTGAAGCTTTCTTT.

CDR3 sequence (DNA): TGTGCCAGCAGCTTGGGACTAGCGGGGGGGCACAATGAGCAGTTCTTC. Translated, it gives CASSLGLAGGHNEQFF. The chain carries TRBV7-9 and TRBJ2-1, with 16 bases aligning to TRBD2. This CDR3 is built from 16 residues. CDR1 is SEHNR and CDR2 is FQNEAQ in the germline V gene (reference sequence). Germline trimming cut 3 bases from V and 5 bases from J; bases unmatched to any gene: 1.

V and J are TRBV6-5 and TRBJ1-1, with D perhaps matching TRBD1 (5 bases). The germline CDR1 and CDR2 sequences are MNHEY and SVGAGI. The CDR3 runs to 12 residues. Trimming took 8 bases from V and 3 from J, leaving 10 bases between them. CDR3 DNA: TGTGCCAGCGGCCGGGGGGACACTGAAGCTTTCTTT. Amino acids: CASGRGDTEAFF.

The gene calls are TRBV5-4 and TRBJ2-2; D unresolved. This CDR3 comprises 15 residues. CDR1 SGHNT and CDR2 YYREEE come from the germline V gene (reference sequence). V shed 0 bases and J shed 2 bases, with 8 bases lying between them. The DNA of the CDR3 is TGTGCCAGCAGCTTGGACAGTATTAACACCGGGGAGCTGTTTTTT. This sequence encodes CASSLDSINTGELFF.

The chain recombines TRBV4-3 with TRBJ2-3; 8 nucleotides line up with TRBD2. The CDR3 is 16 amino acids. The V segment lost 1 base and the J segment 4 bases; nucleotides outside the gene matches: 7. CDR1 is LGHNA and CDR2 is YSLEER in the germline V gene. The CDR3 DNA reads TGCGCCAGCAGCCAAGGAGGGCGGGGGGACGCAGATACGCAGTATTTT. Amino acid sequence: CASSQGGRGDADTQYF.

V usage is TRBV7-9 and J usage is TRBJ1-1; maybe TRBD1 (6 bases). The CDR3 extends over 17 amino acids. The germline V and J ends were trimmed by 5 bases and 4 bases, with 23 bases remaining between them. Germline loops: CDR1 SEHNR, CDR2 FQNEAQ (reference sequence). This chain's CDR3 is CASSPEALGAGATEAFF. The DNA of the CDR3 is TGTGCCAGCAGCCCCGAAGCTTTGGGGGCCGGGGCCACTGAAGCTTTCTTT.

This clone was recorded a few times. The gene calls are TRBV14 and TRBJ2-7; no definite D call. This CDR3 has 12 residues. V was pared by 8 bases and J by 3 bases, with 11 bases between. Germline values: CDR1 SGHDN, CDR2 FVKESK. This CDR3 is CASRLSGYEQYF. As DNA, the CDR3 is TGTGCCAGCCGCCTTAGTGGCTACGAGCAGTACTTC.

CDR3 region: CASSPLGPGQGTVGNTIYF. CDR3 nucleotide sequence: TGTGCCAGCAGCCCCCTGGGGCCGGGACAGGGTACTGTTGGAAACACCATATATTTT. The chain is built from TRBV4-2 and TRBJ1-3; 9 nucleotides line up with TRBD1. The ends lost 4 bases at V and 3 bases at J; junction bases unmatched: 16. Germline V gene data show CDR1 as LGHNA and CDR2 as YNFKEQ. The CDR3 is made up of 19 amino acids.

The V gene is TRBV5-1, the J gene TRBJ2-5, with a tentative D call TRBD2 (5 bases). Between the trimmed V and J ends, which lost 0 bases and 0 bases, there was a span of 9 bases. This CDR3 region has 15 residues. Germline CDR1 and CDR2: SGHRS and YFSETQ. In DNA, the CDR3 is TGCGCCAGCAGCTTGGTGCGGGCGGACCAAGAGACCCAGTACTTC. It yields the protein CASSLVRADQETQYF.

In its sample, this clone was seen once. The chain links TRBV21-1 to TRBJ2-5; the table's D gene call, TRBD1, was not cross checked with the DNA. TRBV21-1 is an annotated pseudogene. CDR3 length: 12 amino acids. CDR3 nucleotides: TGTGCCAGCACAAGGGGTCTGGAGACCCAGTACTTC. This codes for CASTRGLETQYF.

The chain uses TRBV5-1 and TRBJ2-7; 10 positions agree with TRBD1. J lost 6 bases, V lost 4 bases, and 10 bases had no gene match. This CDR3 region has 15 residues. Germline lookup yields CDR1 SGHRS and CDR2 YFSETQ. This chain's CDR3 is CASSPPGQGSSEQYF. The CDR3 bases are TGCGCCAGCAGCCCACCGGGACAGGGGAGCAGCGAGCAGTACTTC.

This clone has more than one count but fewer than ten. This chain joins TRBV13 and TRBJ2-2, with D possibly TRBD1 on 6 matching bases. Germline CDR1 PRHDT, CDR2 FYEKMQ (reference sequence). The CDR3 has 14 residues. The V end was cut by 6 bases, the J end by 6 bases, with 14 bases between. CDR3 sequence (DNA): TGTGCCAGCAGTCTCACAGAGGGGGCCGGGGAGCTGTTTTTT. Translation gives CASSLTEGAGELFF.

This clone appeared a few times. V gene TRBV5-6 combines with J gene TRBJ1-2, with D tentatively TRBD1 (5 bases). Germline CDR1 reads SGHDT; CDR2 reads YYEEEE. V was trimmed by 2 bases and J by 7 bases, leaving 15 bases between them. CDR3 length equals 14 residues. The CDR3 DNA is TGTGCCAGCAGCTTAGTGGTCAGGGTCGGTGGCTACACCTTC. Its protein product is CASSLVVRVGGYTF.

The V call is TRBV27, the J call TRBJ1-2, with TRBD1 matching over 7 bases. J gave up 4 bases and V 5 bases, and 4 bases lay outside the gene matches. Looked up from germline, CDR1 is MNHEY and CDR2 is SMNVEV (reference sequence). CDR3 length equals 13 residues. This CDR3 is CASSPQGPYGYTF. CDR3 sequence (DNA): TGTGCCAGCAGTCCACAGGGGCCCTATGGCTACACCTTC.

Only one count was recorded for this clone. This chain connects TRBV19 to TRBJ2-3; D is possibly TRBD1 (6 bases). Trimming took 2 bases from V and 3 from J, leaving 15 bases between them. This CDR3 spans 16 amino acids. Germline V gene lookup returns CDR1 LNHDA and CDR2 SQIVND (reference sequence). In DNA, the CDR3 is TGTGCCAGTAGTATATTGAACAGGGCGGTTACAGATACGCAGTATTTT. This encodes CASSILNRAVTDTQYF.